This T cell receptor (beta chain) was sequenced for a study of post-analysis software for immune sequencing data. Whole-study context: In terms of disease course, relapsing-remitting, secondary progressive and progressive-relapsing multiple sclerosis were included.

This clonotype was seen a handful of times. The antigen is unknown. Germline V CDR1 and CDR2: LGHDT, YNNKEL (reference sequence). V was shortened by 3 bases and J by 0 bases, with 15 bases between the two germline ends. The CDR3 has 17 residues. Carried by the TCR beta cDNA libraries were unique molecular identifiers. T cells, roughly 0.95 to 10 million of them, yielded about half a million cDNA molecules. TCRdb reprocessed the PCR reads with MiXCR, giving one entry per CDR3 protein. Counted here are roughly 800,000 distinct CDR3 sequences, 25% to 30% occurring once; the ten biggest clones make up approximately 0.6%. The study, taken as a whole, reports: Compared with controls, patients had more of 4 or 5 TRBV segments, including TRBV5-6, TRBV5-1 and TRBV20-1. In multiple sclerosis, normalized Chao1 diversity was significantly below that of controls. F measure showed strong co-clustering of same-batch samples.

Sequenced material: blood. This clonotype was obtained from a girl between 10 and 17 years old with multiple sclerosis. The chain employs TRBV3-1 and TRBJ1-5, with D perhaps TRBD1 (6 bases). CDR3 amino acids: CASSHTGTPNSNQPQHF. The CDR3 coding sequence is TGTGCCAGCAGCCATACCGGGACACCGAATAGCAATCAGCCCCAGCATTTT.